One and the same sample provided the 16 T cell receptor beta chains below, sequenced in a study of blood T cell repertoires in COVID-19 (dated by TCRdb to about 2020). The receptor library was made with the immunoSEQ multiplex PCR assay. The table comes from immuneACCESS by way of TCRdb, which keeps in-frame sequences with V and J called. Part of the clones is missing from these tables; in studies checked, under half for an unresolved V gene and the rest for unknown reasons. The sample records around 320,000 clones, roughly 89% of which are singletons. The ten largest make up 11% of the sample. The sequenced sample consisted of peripheral blood. Source of these receptors: a woman in her thirties with COVID-19, enrolled during active disease.

The chain has TRBV7-9 and TRBJ2-7, with 10 nucleotides matching TRBD1. Looked up from germline, CDR1 is SEHNR and CDR2 is FQNEAQ (reference sequence). V lost 5 bases and J lost 3; bases outside the gene matches: 4. The CDR3 runs to 14 residues. The CDR3 reads CASSPRTGGYEQYF. As DNA, the CDR3 is TGTGCCAGCAGCCCCCGGACAGGGGGCTACGAGCAGTACTTC.

This chain connects TRBV21-1 to TRBJ1-2; the DNA was not compared with TRBD1, the D call given in the table. TRBV21-1 is reported as a pseudogene. The CDR3 spans 12 residues. CDR3 amino acids: CASSIGGCGYTF. DNA of the CDR3: TGTGCCAGCAGCATAGGGGGCTGTGGCTACACCTTC.

This chain connects TRBV5-1 to TRBJ2-5, with 13 bases aligning to TRBD2. The germline V gene has CDR1 SGHRS and CDR2 YFSETQ. The length of the CDR3 is 15 residues. Trimming at V came to 3 bases and at J to 3 bases, leaving 2 bases not matched to a gene. The CDR3 spells CASSSLAGGEETQYF. The CDR3 DNA reads TGCGCCAGCAGCTCACTAGCGGGGGGGGAAGAGACCCAGTACTTC.

This chain joins TRBV5-1 and TRBJ2-2; weak D call: TRBD2 (6 bases). V was trimmed by 3 bases and J by 2 bases, leaving 11 bases between them. The CDR3 runs 15 residues. Looked up from germline, CDR1 is SGHRS and CDR2 is YFSETQ. CDR3 amino acids: CASSWRGSNTGELFF. Here the CDR3 DNA reads TGCGCCAGCAGCTGGAGGGGTTCAAACACCGGGGAGCTGTTTTTT. Supplemented by reference TRBV5-1 and TRBJ2-2, the full variable domain reads KAGVTQTPRYLIKTRGQQVTLSCSPISGHRSVSWYQQTPGQGLQFLFEYFSETQRNKGNFPGRFSGRQFSNSRSEMNVSTLELGDSALYLCASSWRGSNTGELFFGEGSRLTVL.

Of note for this clone: Within the sample, other DNA sequences also encode this same CDR3. The chain has TRBV3-1 (or the pseudogene TRBV3-2) and TRBJ1-1; the D gene is possibly TRBD1 (6 bases). CDR1 is LGHDT and CDR2 is YNNKEL in the germline V gene (reference sequence). Trimming shortened V by 2 bases and J by 1 base, and 8 bases separated the two germline ends. The CDR3 loop spans 14 amino acids. CDR3 region: CASSQLTGNTEAFF. In DNA form, the CDR3 reads TGTGCCAGCAGCCAATTGACAGGGAACACTGAAGCTTTCTTT.

The CDR3 DNA sequence: TGTGCCAGCACCCAGAGGACAGGCACAGATACGCAGTATTTT. It yields the protein CASTQRTGTDTQYF. This chain uses TRBV6-5 with TRBJ2-3, with D perhaps matching TRBD1 (6 bases). Trimming shortened V by 7 bases and J by 1 base, and 12 bases separated the two germline ends. The CDR3 runs 14 residues. CDR1 MNHEY and CDR2 SVGAGI come from the germline V gene.

This clone was found once. This rearrangement joins TRBV19 to TRBJ1-2, with D tentatively TRBD1 (5 bases). The V end lost 6 bases, the J end lost 2 bases, and 16 bases lay between the germline ends. In germline, CDR1 is LNHDA, CDR2 SQIVND (reference sequence). The CDR3 is 15 residues long. The CDR3 region has the DNA TGTGCCAGTAGATCCGGCCCCGGACACAACTATGGCTACACCTTC. It yields the protein CASRSGPGHNYGYTF.

This chain links TRBV12-3 or TRBV12-4 with TRBJ1-1; D remains ambiguous. Trimming removed 6 bases from V and 0 bases from J, with 5 bases in between. This CDR3 region has 12 residues. The CDR3, as DNA: TGTGCCAGCAGGTTCATGAACACTGAAGCTTTCTTT. Translation: CASRFMNTEAFF.

The chain recombines TRBV5-6 with TRBJ2-7; 7 positions match TRBD1. Germline V gene data show CDR1 as SGHDT and CDR2 as YYEEEE. V was pared by 3 bases and J by 2 bases, with 8 bases of the junction left unmatched. CDR3 length: 15 amino acids. This CDR3 reads CASSSLGDSTYEQYF. In DNA, the CDR3 is TGTGCCAGCAGCTCACTAGGGGACAGTACCTACGAGCAGTACTTC.

This sequence joins TRBV5-6 and TRBJ2-3, with D maybe TRBD2 (6 bases). The CDR3 is 15 amino acids. V was pared by 0 bases and J by 6 bases, with 14 bases between. The germline gives CDR1 SGHDT, CDR2 YYEEEE. This CDR3 is CASSLGGVPLDTQYF. The CDR3 nucleotides are TGTGCCAGCAGCTTGGGGGGGGTCCCCTTGGATACGCAGTATTTT.

The rearrangement joins TRBV30 to TRBJ2-7, with D tentatively TRBD1 (6 bases). Per the germline V gene, CDR1 is GTSNPN and CDR2 is SVGIG (reference sequence). The V gene lost 3 bases and the J gene lost 6 bases, with 12 bases spanning the gap. There are 12 residues in the CDR3. The CDR3 spells CAWRWSGVEQYF. The CDR3 region has the DNA TGTGCCTGGAGATGGTCAGGGGTCGAGCAGTACTTC.

The chain carries TRBV28 and TRBJ1-4, with D uncertain. Germline CDR1 is MDHEN and CDR2 is SYDVKM. The CDR3 is 14 amino acids. Trimming stripped 6 bases from V and 8 bases from J, with 16 bases between. Written as DNA, the CDR3 is TGTGCCAGCAGCTACCCCGGAGGTGAAGAAAAACTGTTTTTT. Protein: CASSYPGGEEKLFF.

The V gene is TRBV18, the J gene TRBJ1-1; 10 nucleotides align to TRBD1. CDR1 and CDR2 (germline): KGHSH, LQKENI. The V and J ends lost 3 bases and 5 bases, in that order; junction bases with no gene match: 9. This CDR3 contains 16 residues. The CDR3 spells CASSPSTTGGLTEAFF. The CDR3 DNA follows: TGTGCCAGCTCACCTTCTACGACAGGGGGCCTTACTGAAGCTTTCTTT.

The CDR3 bases are TGTGCCACCAGTGATTCCGGGACAGGGGGTGGGGAGACCCAGTACTTC. Encoded protein: CATSDSGTGGGETQYF. The rearrangement links TRBV24-1 to TRBJ2-5; 11 nucleotides line up with TRBD1. Germline V gives CDR1 KGHDR, CDR2 SFDVKD. J lost 5 bases, V lost 2 bases, and 6 bases had no gene match. The CDR3 extends over 16 amino acids.

The gene calls are TRBV5-1 and TRBJ2-7, with D possibly TRBD2 on 5 matching bases. Germline CDR1 is SGHRS and CDR2 is YFSETQ. CDR3 length equals 14 residues. The V gene lost 0 bases and the J gene lost 3 bases, with 10 bases spanning the gap. The CDR3: CASSLGGKGYEQYF. CDR3 DNA sequence: TGCGCCAGCAGCTTGGGAGGGAAAGGCTACGAGCAGTACTTC. The complete variable domain, with remaining parts taken from reference TRBV5-1 and TRBJ2-7, reads KAGVTQTPRYLIKTRGQQVTLSCSPISGHRSVSWYQQTPGQGLQFLFEYFSETQRNKGNFPGRFSGRQFSNSRSEMNVSTLELGDSALYLCASSLGGKGYEQYFGPGTRLTVT.

J is TRBJ2-7 and V is TRBV3-1 (or the pseudogene TRBV3-2), with 9 bases lining up with TRBD1. V trimming: 11 bases; J trimming: 7 bases; junction bases outside the gene matches: 9. The CDR3 length is 12 residues. Germline CDR1 and CDR2: LGHDT and YNNKEL (reference sequence). CDR3 sequence: CACDRGTGEQYF. CDR3 sequence (DNA): TGTGCCTGTGACAGGGGGACGGGTGAGCAGTACTTC.